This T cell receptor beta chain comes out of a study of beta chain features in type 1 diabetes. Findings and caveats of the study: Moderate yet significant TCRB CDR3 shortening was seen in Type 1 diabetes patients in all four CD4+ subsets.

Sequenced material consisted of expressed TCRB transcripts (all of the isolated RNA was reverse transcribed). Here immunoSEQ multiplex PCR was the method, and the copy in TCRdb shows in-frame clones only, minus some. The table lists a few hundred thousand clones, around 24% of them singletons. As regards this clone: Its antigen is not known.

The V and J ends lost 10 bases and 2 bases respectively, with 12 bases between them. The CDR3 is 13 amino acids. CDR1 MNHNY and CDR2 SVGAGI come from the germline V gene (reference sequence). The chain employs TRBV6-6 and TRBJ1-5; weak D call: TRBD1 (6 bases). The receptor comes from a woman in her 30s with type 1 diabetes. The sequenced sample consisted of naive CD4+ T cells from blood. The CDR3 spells CATRDTGNQPQHF. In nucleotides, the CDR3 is TGTGCCACCCGGGACACCGGCAATCAGCCCCAGCATTTT.